These T cell receptor beta chains were read from a single sample in a study of blood T cell repertoires in COVID-19. Produced via immunoSEQ multiplex PCR; TCRdb's table is partial and in-frame only. The sample lists over 15,000 clones; 70% to 90% were seen once. Input material: peripheral blood. These receptors all come from a human donor in a cohort sampled during active COVID-19. Both conserved end residues are part of each CDR3. D genes are given only for firm matches. Clone size is stated in some rows and not others, as once, few, many or a class when expanded.

clone size: NA; D gene: TRBD2; J gene: TRBJ2-1; V gene: TRBV28; CDR3 protein: CASSKIAGANEQFF; CDR3 DNA: TGTGCCAGCAGCAAGATAGCGGGGGCTAATGAGCAGTTCTTC
clone size: once; D gene: TRBD1; J gene: TRBJ1-1; V gene: TRBV30; CDR3 protein: CACGLGAGGVRTEAFF; CDR3 DNA: TGTGCCTGCGGGCTAGGGGCAGGGGGCGTAAGGACTGAAGCTTTCTTT
clone size: NA; D gene: NA; J gene: TRBJ1-2; V gene: TRBV9; CDR3 protein: CASSVEVTGGDYGYTF; CDR3 DNA: TGTGCCAGCAGCGTAGAAGTCACGGGGGGTGACTATGGCTACACCTTC
clone size: NA; D gene: NA; J gene: TRBJ2-5; V gene: TRBV9; CDR3 protein: CASSPEPRLETQYF; CDR3 DNA: TGTGCCAGCTCACCGGAGCCTAGGCTGGAGACCCAGTACTTC
clone size: NA; D gene: TRBD2; J gene: TRBJ2-7; V gene: TRBV27; CDR3 protein: CASSLQAGSPYEQYF; CDR3 DNA: TGTGCCAGCAGTTTACAAGCGGGGTCCCCCTACGAGCAGTACTTC
clone size: NA; D gene: TRBD2; J gene: TRBJ2-1; V gene: TRBV3-1/TRBV3-2; CDR3 protein: CASSPLSGGAYNEQFF; CDR3 DNA: TGTGCCAGCAGTCCCCTTAGCGGGGGGGCCTACAATGAGCAGTTCTTC
clone size: NA; D gene: TRBD1; J gene: TRBJ2-1; V gene: TRBV4-1; CDR3 protein: CASSHIDRGQYNEQFF; CDR3 DNA: TGCGCCAGCAGCCATATAGACAGGGGGCAATACAATGAGCAGTTCTTC
clone size: NA; D gene: NA; J gene: TRBJ1-5; V gene: TRBV2; CDR3 protein: CASSPGFSNQPQHF; CDR3 DNA: TGTGCCAGCAGTCCAGGGTTTAGCAATCAGCCCCAGCATTTT
clone size: NA; D gene: NA; J gene: TRBJ1-2; V gene: TRBV6-6; CDR3 protein: CASSPDSDYGYTF; CDR3 DNA: TGTGCCAGCAGTCCCGACAGCGACTATGGCTACACCTTC
clone size: NA; D gene: NA; J gene: TRBJ2-1; V gene: TRBV5-1; CDR3 protein: CASSLDRLMVNEQFF; CDR3 DNA: TGCGCCAGCAGCTTGGATAGACTGATGGTGAATGAGCAGTTCTTC
clone size: NA; D gene: NA; J gene: TRBJ1-2; V gene: TRBV6-6; CDR3 protein: CASSLRQEGYTF; CDR3 DNA: TGTGCCAGCAGTCTACGGCAGGAAGGCTACACCTTC
clone size: NA; D gene: TRBD1; J gene: TRBJ2-1; V gene: TRBV7-2; CDR3 protein: CASSSGQGLYNEQFF; CDR3 DNA: TGTGCCAGCAGCTCGGGACAGGGACTATACAATGAGCAGTTCTTC
clone size: NA; D gene: TRBD1; J gene: TRBJ2-2; V gene: TRBV6-2/TRBV6-3; CDR3 protein: CASSLDRLELFF; CDR3 DNA: TGTGCCAGCAGTCTGGACAGGTTGGAGCTGTTTTTT
clone size: NA; D gene: TRBD2; J gene: TRBJ2-5; V gene: TRBV2; CDR3 protein: CASSGLAGAEETQYF; CDR3 DNA: TGTGCCAGCAGTGGCCTAGCGGGGGCCGAAGAGACCCAGTACTTC
clone size: once; D gene: NA; J gene: TRBJ2-5; V gene: TRBV5-1; CDR3 protein: CASSRDFQETQYF; CDR3 DNA: TGCGCCAGCAGCAGGGACTTCCAAGAGACCCAGTACTTC
clone size: NA; D gene: NA; J gene: TRBJ2-3; V gene: TRBV6-1; CDR3 protein: CASSEGGGSTDTQYF; CDR3 DNA: TGTGCCAGCAGTGAAGGGGGAGGTAGCACAGATACGCAGTATTTT
clone size: NA; D gene: TRBD2; J gene: TRBJ2-1; V gene: TRBV9; CDR3 protein: CASSLGEAGGRNEQFF; CDR3 DNA: TGTGCCAGCAGCCTGGGTGAGGCGGGGGGGCGCAATGAGCAGTTCTTC
clone size: NA; D gene: TRBD1; J gene: TRBJ1-4; V gene: TRBV6-5; CDR3 protein: CASSFGTGNEKLFF; CDR3 DNA: TGTGCCAGCAGTTTTGGGACAGGAAATGAAAAACTGTTTTTT
clone size: NA; D gene: NA; J gene: TRBJ2-1; V gene: TRBV5-6; CDR3 protein: CASSGTEQFF; CDR3 DNA: TGTGCCAGCAGCGGGACAGAGCAGTTCTTC
clone size: NA; D gene: NA; J gene: TRBJ2-7; V gene: TRBV21-1; CDR3 protein: CASSKNERASFRKLYEQYF; CDR3 DNA: TGTGCCAGCAGCAAAAACGAACGGGCTAGCTTCCGAAAACTCTACGAGCAGTACTTC
clone size: NA; D gene: NA; J gene: TRBJ2-3; V gene: TRBV11-2; CDR3 protein: CASSLTGTDTQYF; CDR3 DNA: TGTGCCAGCAGCTTAACGGGCACAGATACGCAGTATTTT
clone size: NA; D gene: TRBD2; J gene: TRBJ2-7; V gene: TRBV19; CDR3 protein: CASLGRLASYEQYF; CDR3 DNA: TGTGCCAGTTTGGGGAGACTAGCGAGCTACGAGCAGTACTTC
clone size: NA; D gene: NA; J gene: TRBJ2-4; V gene: TRBV30; CDR3 protein: CAWSRTATAKNIQYF; CDR3 DNA: TGTGCCTGGAGTAGGACAGCGACGGCCAAAAACATTCAGTACTTC
clone size: NA; D gene: TRBD1; J gene: TRBJ1-6; V gene: TRBV7-6; CDR3 protein: CASSLADRANSPLHF; CDR3 DNA: TGTGCCAGCAGCTTAGCCGACAGGGCTAATTCACCCCTCCACTTT
clone size: NA; D gene: TRBD1; J gene: TRBJ2-3; V gene: TRBV5-1; CDR3 protein: CASSFTGTGGSDTQYF; CDR3 DNA: TGCGCCAGCAGCTTTACCGGGACAGGGGGCTCAGATACGCAGTATTTT
clone size: NA; D gene: NA; J gene: TRBJ1-1; V gene: TRBV30; CDR3 protein: CAWSRDLGDTEAFF; CDR3 DNA: TGTGCCTGGAGTAGGGACTTGGGGGACACTGAAGCTTTCTTT
clone size: NA; D gene: NA; J gene: TRBJ1-5; V gene: TRBV7-6; CDR3 protein: CASSLAGGGAASNQPQHF; CDR3 DNA: TGTGCCAGCAGCTTAGCGGGGGGAGGGGCTGCGAGCAATCAGCCCCAGCATTTT
clone size: once; D gene: TRBD1; J gene: TRBJ2-2; V gene: TRBV7-7; CDR3 protein: CASSPRGQTNTGELFF; CDR3 DNA: TGTGCTAGCAGCCCACGGGGACAGACGAACACCGGGGAGCTGTTTTTT
clone size: NA; D gene: TRBD1; J gene: TRBJ2-5; V gene: TRBV29-1; CDR3 protein: CSVDRDRAQETQYF; CDR3 DNA: TGCAGCGTTGACCGGGACAGGGCCCAAGAGACCCAGTACTTC
clone size: NA; D gene: NA; J gene: TRBJ1-1; V gene: TRBV9; CDR3 protein: CASSVDTRDTEAFF; CDR3 DNA: TGTGCCAGCAGCGTAGACACCAGGGACACTGAAGCTTTCTTT
clone size: NA; D gene: NA; J gene: TRBJ2-3; V gene: TRBV6-1; CDR3 protein: CASSEALTDTQYF; CDR3 DNA: TGTGCCAGCAGTGAAGCGCTAACAGATACGCAGTATTTT
clone size: NA; D gene: NA; J gene: TRBJ2-2; V gene: TRBV5-1; CDR3 protein: CASSLAFGDTGELFF; CDR3 DNA: TGCGCCAGCAGCTTGGCATTCGGTGACACCGGGGAGCTGTTTTTT
clone size: NA; D gene: NA; J gene: TRBJ1-6; V gene: TRBV10-1; CDR3 protein: CASSEFPGTLNSPLHF; CDR3 DNA: TGCGCCAGCAGTGAGTTCCCGGGGACTTTGAATTCACCCCTCCACTTT
clone size: NA; D gene: TRBD1; J gene: TRBJ1-3; V gene: TRBV4-1; CDR3 protein: CASSQRDRVSGNTIYF; CDR3 DNA: TGCGCCAGCAGCCAGCGGGACAGGGTCTCTGGAAACACCATATATTTT
clone size: NA; D gene: NA; J gene: TRBJ1-1; V gene: TRBV7-2; CDR3 protein: CASRTQTGRKTEAFF; CDR3 DNA: TGTGCCAGCAGGACCCAAACAGGGCGGAAGACTGAAGCTTTCTTT
clone size: NA; D gene: NA; J gene: TRBJ1-1; V gene: TRBV6-5; CDR3 protein: CASSYTGQGYTEAFF; CDR3 DNA: TGTGCCAGCAGTTACACAGGCCAGGGGTACACTGAAGCTTTCTTT
clone size: few; D gene: TRBD1; J gene: TRBJ1-2; V gene: TRBV28; CDR3 protein: CASSHRQGINYGYTF; CDR3 DNA: TGTGCCAGCAGCCATCGACAGGGTATAAACTATGGCTACACCTTC
clone size: NA; D gene: NA; J gene: TRBJ2-5; V gene: TRBV3-1/TRBV3-2; CDR3 protein: CASSPLGHSQETQYF; CDR3 DNA: TGTGCCAGCAGCCCTCTTGGACACTCCCAAGAGACCCAGTACTTC
clone size: NA; D gene: TRBD1; J gene: TRBJ1-4; V gene: TRBV14; CDR3 protein: CASSRAIQGPEKLFF; CDR3 DNA: TGTGCCAGCAGCCGCGCTATACAGGGGCCTGAAAAACTGTTTTTT
clone size: few; D gene: TRBD1; J gene: TRBJ1-6; V gene: TRBV5-1; CDR3 protein: CASSSDRGNSPLHF; CDR3 DNA: TGCGCCAGCAGCTCCGACAGGGGTAATTCACCCCTCCACTTT
clone size: few; D gene: NA; J gene: TRBJ1-5; V gene: TRBV24-1; CDR3 protein: CATSDQWTVSNQPQHF; CDR3 DNA: TGTGCCACCAGTGACCAATGGACAGTTAGCAATCAGCCCCAGCATTTT
clone size: NA; D gene: TRBD1; J gene: TRBJ1-1; V gene: TRBV15; CDR3 protein: CATSSRTGWRNTEAFF; CDR3 DNA: TGTGCCACCAGCAGTCGGACAGGATGGAGGAACACTGAAGCTTTCTTT
clone size: NA; D gene: NA; J gene: TRBJ1-2; V gene: TRBV19; CDR3 protein: CASSGGRVNYGYTF; CDR3 DNA: TGTGCCAGTAGTGGAGGGAGAGTCAACTATGGCTACACCTTC
clone size: once; D gene: TRBD1; J gene: TRBJ1-1; V gene: TRBV28; CDR3 protein: CASSLQGAQTEAFF; CDR3 DNA: TGTGCCAGCAGTTTACAGGGGGCGCAAACTGAAGCTTTCTTT
clone size: NA; D gene: TRBD2; J gene: TRBJ2-1; V gene: TRBV7-9; CDR3 protein: CASSIGRDEQFF; CDR3 DNA: TGTGCCAGCAGCATCGGGAGGGACGAGCAGTTCTTC
clone size: NA; D gene: TRBD1; J gene: TRBJ2-7; V gene: TRBV6-2/TRBV6-3; CDR3 protein: CASSYSGTGRMREQYF; CDR3 DNA: TGTGCCAGCAGTTACTCCGGGACAGGACGTATGCGCGAGCAGTACTTC
clone size: NA; D gene: NA; J gene: TRBJ1-2; V gene: TRBV4-3; CDR3 protein: CASSQQDSNYGYTF; CDR3 DNA: TGCGCCAGCAGCCAGCAGGACAGCAACTATGGCTACACCTTC
clone size: NA; D gene: TRBD2; J gene: TRBJ2-7; V gene: TRBV27; CDR3 protein: CASREGTSGGAREQYF; CDR3 DNA: TGTGCCAGCAGGGAGGGGACTAGCGGGGGGGCTCGCGAGCAGTACTTC
clone size: NA; D gene: NA; J gene: TRBJ2-7; V gene: TRBV11-2; CDR3 protein: CASSLWGRATTYEQYF; CDR3 DNA: TGTGCCAGCAGCTTATGGGGCAGAGCCACCACCTACGAGCAGTACTTC
clone size: NA; D gene: NA; J gene: TRBJ1-2; V gene: TRBV7-2; CDR3 protein: CASSYVTVGYGYTF; CDR3 DNA: TGTGCCAGCAGCTACGTCACCGTCGGTTATGGCTACACCTTC
clone size: few; D gene: NA; J gene: TRBJ1-6; V gene: TRBV3-1/TRBV3-2; CDR3 protein: CASRASNYNSPLHF; CDR3 DNA: TGTGCCAGCAGGGCTAGCAACTATAATTCACCCCTCCACTTT
clone size: NA; D gene: TRBD2; J gene: TRBJ2-1; V gene: TRBV11-3; CDR3 protein: CASSWGLGRESEQFF; CDR3 DNA: TGTGCCAGCAGCTGGGGCCTGGGGAGGGAGAGTGAGCAGTTCTTC
clone size: few; D gene: TRBD1; J gene: TRBJ1-1; V gene: TRBV29-1; CDR3 protein: CSVVNRGRTGEAFF; CDR3 DNA: TGCAGCGTCGTGAACAGGGGGAGAACAGGTGAAGCTTTCTTT
clone size: NA; D gene: TRBD2; J gene: TRBJ2-2; V gene: TRBV7-8; CDR3 protein: CASSWRGGGLAVTNTGELFF; CDR3 DNA: TGTGCCAGCAGCTGGAGAGGAGGGGGACTAGCGGTTACGAACACCGGGGAGCTGTTTTTT
clone size: NA; D gene: TRBD2; J gene: TRBJ2-1; V gene: TRBV3-1/TRBV3-2; CDR3 protein: CASSQERGGLYNEQFF; CDR3 DNA: TGTGCCAGCAGCCAGGAGCGGGGGGGCCTTTACAATGAGCAGTTCTTC